Listed here are 17 T cell receptor beta chains from one sample, sequenced in a study of T-cell memory formation after mild COVID-19. TCRdb ran MiXCR on the 5' RACE reads and lists one entry per CDR3 protein. The table shows approximately 260,000 distinct CDR3 sequences, with over 15% occurring only once. The sample taken for sequencing was PBMCs or a T cell subset sorted from them (not recorded which). These receptor sequences come from a man between 18 and 29 years old who had mild COVID-19 (a few samples of this study predate the infection). Cell type and time point are not known.

The J gene is TRBJ1-1, the V gene TRBV24-1; 11 positions match TRBD1. Germline assignment: CDR1 KGHDR and CDR2 SFDVKD. Germline trimming cut 3 bases from V and 0 bases from J; bases unmatched to any gene: 2. The CDR3 has 16 amino acids. The CDR3 coding sequence is TGTGCCACCAGTGATGGGGGACAGGGGGTGAACACTGAAGCTTTCTTT. This translates into CATSDGGQGVNTEAFF.

The CDR3 DNA follows: TGTGCCAGCAGCTTCGGTCCCGGAGATACGCAGTATTTT. Amino acid sequence: CASSFGPGDTQYF. The chain employs TRBV7-2 and TRBJ2-3; no clear D gene. Germline V lookup: CDR1 SGHTA, CDR2 FQGNSA. The ends were cut back, 3 bases at V and 5 bases at J, with 9 bases in the middle. This CDR3 region has 13 residues.

This chain uses TRBV11-2 with TRBJ1-2; a weak D match, TRBD1 (5 bases). CDR1 is SGHAT and CDR2 is FQNNGV in the germline V gene. There are 15 residues in the CDR3. V lost 4 bases and J lost 2, with 14 bases in between. CDR3 sequence (DNA): TGTGCCAGCAGCTCGGCCGACAGTGACAACTATGGCTACACCTTC. Its translation is CASSSADSDNYGYTF.

This clonotype was found a few times. The chain employs TRBV18 and TRBJ1-1; D is unresolved. V was pared by 2 bases and J by 5 bases, with 9 bases between. CDR1 and CDR2 from the germline V gene are KGHSH and LQKENI. CDR3 length equals 13 residues. The CDR3 loop reads CASSPRVKTEAFF. The CDR3 DNA follows: TGTGCCAGCTCACCAAGGGTTAAGACTGAAGCTTTCTTT.

This clonotype showed up just a few times. The chain links TRBV7-9 to TRBJ2-2; D perhaps matches TRBD2 (6 bases). This CDR3 region has 12 residues. V dropped 8 bases and J dropped 4 bases, with 8 bases sitting between them. The germline V gene has CDR1 SEHNR and CDR2 FQNEAQ (reference sequence). CDR3 bases: TGTGCCAGCGTCGGGGGCACCGGGGAGCTGTTTTTT. Translated, it gives CASVGGTGELFF.

This clonotype was picked up a small number of times. The chain carries TRBV4-3 and TRBJ2-5; D possibly corresponds to TRBD2 (7 bases). Germline V CDR1 and CDR2: LGHNA, YSLEER. Deletions cut 0 bases from V and 6 bases from J, with 11 bases between. This CDR3 is 14 amino acids long. The CDR3 coding sequence is TGCGCCAGCAGCCAAGATGGGCGGGGGCAGACCCAGTACTTC. Encoded protein: CASSQDGRGQTQYF.

This clonotype has more than one count but fewer than ten. CDR3 nucleotide sequence: TGTGCCAGCAGCCAACAAGCCTGGACTGAAGCTTTCTTT. Encoded protein: CASSQQAWTEAFF. V is TRBV3-1 and J is TRBJ1-1, with D unclear. This CDR3 is built from 13 residues. V was shortened by 2 bases and J by 5 bases, with 9 bases between the two germline ends. Germline V CDR1 and CDR2: LGHDT, YNNKEL (reference sequence).

This clonotype has just a few counts. The DNA for the CDR3 is TGTGCCAGCAGCCGGGACACATACCAGCCCCAGCATTTT. It codes for CASSRDTYQPQHF. The V and J genes are TRBV12-3 or TRBV12-4 and TRBJ1-5; D is possibly TRBD1 (6 bases). The CDR3 runs to 13 residues. Between the trimmed V and J ends, which lost 6 bases and 7 bases, there was a span of 13 bases.

This chain connects TRBV5-4 to TRBJ2-7; TRBD1 aligns across 7 bases. Per the germline V gene, CDR1 is SGHNT and CDR2 is YYREEE (reference sequence). The CDR3 consists of 13 residues. J was trimmed by 1 base and V by 3 bases; bases with no gene match: 1. The CDR3 nucleotides are TGTGCCAGCAGCTGGGACAGTTCCTACGAGCAGTACTTC. It encodes CASSWDSSYEQYF.

The sample holds a few counts of this clonotype. The chain is built from TRBV5-1 and TRBJ2-5; possibly TRBD2 for D (7 bases). Germline V gives CDR1 SGHRS, CDR2 YFSETQ. This CDR3 is built from 17 residues. The V end was cut by 2 bases, the J end by 2 bases, with 19 bases between. The CDR3: CASSFGRGGAWQETQYF. The CDR3 DNA sequence: TGCGCCAGCAGCTTCGGACGAGGGGGGGCTTGGCAAGAGACCCAGTACTTC.

This chain connects TRBV6-1 to TRBJ1-1; D is undetermined. There are 13 residues in the CDR3. V was shortened by 6 bases and J by 4 bases, with 12 bases between the two germline ends. The germline gives CDR1 MNHNS, CDR2 SASEGT. Written as DNA, the CDR3 is TGTGCCAGCAGGACCGCCGCGGGCACTGAAGCTTTCTTT. Translated, it gives CASRTAAGTEAFF.

The genes are TRBV12-2 and TRBJ2-3; the D call TRBD1 from the table was never checked on the DNA. TRBV12-2 is listed as a pseudogene. This CDR3 region has 15 residues. The chain's CDR3 is CESRLDRGRTDTQYF. The CDR3 DNA reads as TGTGAAAGTCGCTTAGACAGGGGTCGCACAGATACGCAGTATTTT.

The rearrangement joins TRBV9 to TRBJ2-5; a weak D match, TRBD1 (7 bases). The CDR3 is 15 residues long. The V end was cut by 4 bases, the J end by 2 bases, with 15 bases between. CDR1 is SGDLS and CDR2 is YYNGEE in the germline V gene. This CDR3 is CASSPEGGQQETQYF. CDR3 bases: TGTGCCAGCAGCCCGGAGGGGGGACAGCAAGAGACCCAGTACTTC. The variable domain in full, with the rest retrieved from reference TRBV9 and TRBJ2-5, is DSGVTQTPKHLITATGQRVTLRCSPRSGDLSVYWYQQSLDQGLQFLIQYYNGEERAKGNILERFSAQQFPDLHSELNLSSLELGDSALYFCASSPEGGQQETQYFGPGTRLLVL.

A few counts support this clonotype. CDR3 protein: CASSQLRSQNTEAFF. For the CDR3, the DNA is TGCGCCAGCAGCCAACTCCGCAGCCAGAACACTGAAGCTTTCTTT. J is TRBJ1-1 and V is TRBV4-3; D is ambiguous. CDR1 and CDR2 (germline): LGHNA, YSLEER. V was shortened by 2 bases and J by 1 base, with 11 bases between the two germline ends. The CDR3 loop spans 15 amino acids.

DNA for the CDR3: TGTGCCACCGGGGGACATAGGGTTTACGAGCAGTACGTC. Translation gives CATGGHRVYEQYV. The rearrangement joins TRBV24-1 to TRBJ2-7, with D possibly being TRBD1 (6 bases). Per the germline V gene, CDR1 is KGHDR and CDR2 is SFDVKD. With 9 bases removed from V and 4 bases from J, the gap between germline ends came to 15 bases. There are 13 residues in the CDR3.

Ten or more counts support this clonotype. The chain links TRBV12-3 or TRBV12-4 to TRBJ2-1; the D gene is possibly TRBD1 (6 bases). V was pared by 6 bases and J by 0 bases, with 12 bases between. This CDR3 spans 15 amino acids. The CDR3 here is CASRPQGTSYNEQFF. As DNA, the CDR3 is TGTGCCAGCAGACCCCAGGGGACCTCCTACAATGAGCAGTTCTTC.

The V gene is TRBV18, the J gene TRBJ2-6, with D perhaps matching TRBD2 (6 bases). With 5 bases removed from V and 0 bases from J, the gap between germline ends came to 11 bases. Per germline, CDR1 KGHSH and CDR2 LQKENI. The CDR3 is 16 residues long. CDR3 region: CASSLSGDSGANVLTF. As DNA, the CDR3 is TGTGCCAGCTCATTATCGGGAGACTCTGGGGCCAACGTCCTGACTTTC.